This T cell receptor beta chain was observed in a study of vaccination and CD4 T cells after COVID-19. Study background: Convalescent patients, SARS-CoV-2 positive by nasal swab PCR, comprised several mild cases and one severe case. Spike peptides, overlapping and drawn from SARS-CoV-2, HCoV-NL63, HCoV-OC43 and HCoV-229E, were used to stimulate cells. Study findings and constraints: Convalescent patients had 304 of 307 vaccine-specific clones showing spike mono-reactivity.

As for this clonotype: Its antigen is as yet unknown.

Treatment given: approximately 11-day PBMC culture with coronavirus spike peptide pools or control peptides (ViraFEST assay). The junction had 8 bases not matched to a gene; V was cut back by 6 bases and J by 2 bases. The CDR3 contains 15 residues. Germline V gives CDR1 SGHAT, CDR2 FQNNGV. Sequence data for DNA of cultured CD4+ T cells were generated by the Oncomine TCR Beta short-read assay. Investigators isolated genomic DNA from cultured CD4+ T cells. One entry per CDR3 protein, called by TCRdb with MiXCR from the PCR reads. The repertoire consists of fewer than 20,000 distinct CDR3 sequences, with less than 50% occurring once and the leading ten covering approximately 8.4%.

The source of this sequence is a human donor who had recovered from COVID-19. The specimen was CD4+ T cells from blood, cultured in vitro. The chain carries TRBV11-2 and TRBJ2-7, with 9 bases matching TRBD1. CDR3 DNA sequence: TGTGCCAGCAGTCGTACCGGGACAGGGACCTACGAGCAGTACTTC. Protein product: CASSRTGTGTYEQYF. Using reference TRBV11-2 and TRBJ2-7 for the parts outside the CDR3, the full variable domain is EAGVAQSPRYKIIEKRQSVAFWCNPISGHATLYWYQQILGQGPKLLIQFQNNGVVDDSQLPKDRFSAERLKGVDSTLKIQPAKLEDSAVYLCASSRTGTGTYEQYFGPGTRLTVT.